A single sample gave rise to the 24 T cell receptor beta chains below, sequenced in a study of T cells in Graves' hyperthyroidism and ophthalmopathy. Researchers took RNA transcripts and amplified the TCR beta CDR3 regions from them. Carried out on the TCR CDR3, a first-round RT-PCR used the HTBI primer set. Using its own MiXCR run on the multiplex PCR reads, TCRdb lists one record per CDR3 protein. The sample lists about 770,000 distinct CDR3 sequences, about 17% occurring once. Sequenced input: blood. Receptors originate from a woman aged 45-65 years with Graves' hyperthyroidism that later progressed to Graves' ophthalmopathy.

This chain uses TRBV20-1 with TRBJ2-2, with 7 bases lining up with TRBD2. V trimming: 0 bases; J trimming: 0 bases; junction bases outside the gene matches: 4. CDR3 size: 16 residues. CDR1 is DFQATT, CDR2 SNEGSKA, per germline (reference sequence). CDR3 region: CSARDLAGANTGELFF. DNA for the CDR3: TGCAGTGCTAGAGATCTGGCGGGGGCGAACACCGGGGAGCTGTTTTTT.

This chain links TRBV9 with TRBJ2-2, with 9 bases lining up with TRBD2. This CDR3 spans 21 amino acids. The V gene's germline CDR1 is SGDLS and CDR2 YYNGEE. The V and J ends lost 2 bases and 3 bases, in that order; junction bases with no gene match: 20. The CDR3, as DNA: TGTGCCAGCAGCGTCAAATCCCCCCGGCTAGCGGGGCCCCGAGACACCGGGGAGCTGTTTTTT. The encoded protein is CASSVKSPRLAGPRDTGELFF. The variable domain in full, with the rest retrieved from reference TRBV9 and TRBJ2-2, is DSGVTQTPKHLITATGQRVTLRCSPRSGDLSVYWYQQSLDQGLQFLIQYYNGEERAKGNILERFSAQQFPDLHSELNLSSLELGDSALYFCASSVKSPRLAGPRDTGELFFGEGSRLTVL.

This clonotype was seen repeatedly, ten times or more. J is TRBJ1-1 and V is TRBV2, with a weak D call TRBD1 (5 bases). Germline loops: CDR1 SNHLY, CDR2 FYNNEI. The V and J ends lost 6 bases and 4 bases respectively, with 15 bases between them. The CDR3 covers 14 residues. The CDR3: CASSRRGEGTEAFF. CDR3 bases: TGTGCCAGCAGCCGGAGGGGCGAGGGCACTGAAGCTTTCTTT.

The CDR3 DNA reads TGTGCCAGCAGCCAATTTTTAAGCTCTGGAAACACCATATATTTT. Its translation is CASSQFLSSGNTIYF. The gene calls are TRBV3-1 and TRBJ1-3; D not resolved. The germline CDR1 and CDR2 sequences are LGHDT and YNNKEL (reference sequence). Trimming cost V 2 bases and J 0 bases, with 8 bases left between them. CDR3 length: 15 residues.

V gene TRBV6-2 or TRBV6-3 combines with J gene TRBJ2-5; D could derive from TRBD1 or TRBD2 (5 bases each). The germline CDR1 and CDR2 sequences are MNHEY and SVGEGT. V was pared by 7 bases and J by 4 bases, with 13 bases between. The CDR3 spans 13 residues. CDR3 sequence reads: CASKSSGRETQYF. CDR3 in DNA: TGTGCCAGCAAATCGTCGGGACGAGAGACCCAGTACTTC.

This clonotype came up many times. The J gene is TRBJ2-5, the V gene TRBV20-1; 12 positions agree with TRBD2. This CDR3 is built from 15 residues. With V trimmed by 4 bases and J by 1 base, 4 bases remained unmatched. Germline CDR1 reads DFQATT; CDR2 reads SNEGSKA (reference sequence). The CDR3 nucleotides are TGCAGTGCTACAACTAGCGGGGGGATCCAAGAGACCCAGTACTTC. Translation gives CSATTSGGIQETQYF.

This clonotype was seen more than once but under ten times. The rearrangement joins TRBV4-1 to TRBJ2-1; maybe TRBD1 (6 bases). From germline, CDR1 is MGHRA and CDR2 YSYEKL. V dropped 1 base and J dropped 3 bases, with 10 bases sitting between them. The CDR3 is 15 residues long. The CDR3 nucleotides read TGCGCCAGCAGCCAAGGACAGGCCCTCTACAATGAGCAGTTCTTC. Encoded protein: CASSQGQALYNEQFF.

This clonotype was found a few times. The V call is TRBV9, the J call TRBJ2-1, with TRBD2 as a possible D gene (5 bases). Germline V CDR1 and CDR2: SGDLS, YYNGEE. The CDR3 extends over 15 amino acids. With 0 bases removed from V and 1 base from J, the gap between germline ends came to 8 bases. The CDR3 spells CASSVGTRSYNEQFF. The CDR3 nucleotides read TGTGCCAGCAGCGTAGGGACTCGTTCCTACAATGAGCAGTTCTTC.

Concerning this clonotype itself: A read error may be the cause here, since a much bigger clone is one base away. This chain uses TRBV20-1 with TRBJ1-2; D remains unclear. The CDR3 runs to 14 residues. CDR1 and CDR2 (germline): DFQATT, SNEGSKA (reference sequence). CDR3 in DNA: TGCGGTGCTAGAGTCCAGGACGGGTCGTATGGCTACACCTTC. Its translation: CGARVQDGSYGYTF.

This clonotype was detected only a few times. The V and J genes are TRBV5-1 and TRBJ1-1; D is possibly TRBD1 (5 bases). This CDR3 has 14 residues. The ends were cut back, 0 bases at V and 4 bases at J, with 10 bases in the middle. Germline V gene sequence: CDR1 SGHRS, CDR2 YFSETQ. CDR3 nucleotides: TGCGCCAGCAGCTTGGACAGGCTGATCACTGAAGCTTTCTTT. This encodes CASSLDRLITEAFF.

Many counts were recorded for this clonotype. The CDR3 DNA reads as TGTGCCAGCAGACGGGACCGCGGGTACGAGCAGTACTTC. As protein: CASRRDRGYEQYF. The genes are TRBV2 and TRBJ2-7, with D possibly being TRBD1 or TRBD2 (5 bases each). Germline CDR1 is SNHLY and CDR2 is FYNNEI. Trimming removed 6 bases from V and 4 bases from J, with 13 bases in between. The CDR3 length is 13 residues.

This clonotype was seen a handful of times. V is TRBV15 and J is TRBJ2-1, with 9 bases matching TRBD1. The CDR3 spans 14 residues. The germline CDR1 and CDR2 sequences are LNHNV and YYDKDF (reference sequence). After removal of 5 bases from V and 6 bases from J, the junction contained 5 bases not matched to a gene. CDR3 amino acids: CATSGGTGLNEQFF. CDR3 sequence (DNA): TGTGCCACCAGCGGAGGGACAGGGCTCAATGAGCAGTTCTTC.

This sequence joins TRBV29-1 and TRBJ1-3; 9 bases are a match to TRBD1. Germline V CDR1 and CDR2: SQVTM, ANQGSEA. The V and J ends lost 6 bases and 4 bases, in that order; junction bases with no gene match: 7. CDR3 length equals 14 residues. The CDR3 nucleotides read TGCAGCGTAGCCACCGGGACAGGGGGAAACACCATATATTTT. It specifies CSVATGTGGNTIYF.

This clonotype has just a few counts. The chain uses TRBV5-1 and TRBJ2-3, with D unclear. Trimming left V 2 bases short and J 2 bases short, with 12 bases between. Germline CDR1 SGHRS, CDR2 YFSETQ. This CDR3 comprises 15 residues. The CDR3 region has the DNA TGCGCCAGCAGCTTACGGGTGATTCCCACAGATACGCAGTATTTT. Amino acids: CASSLRVIPTDTQYF.

In this sample, this clonotype turned up many times. The chain uses TRBV5-4 and TRBJ2-7, with 9 bases lining up with TRBD2. V shed 4 bases and J 5 bases; nucleotides not matched to a gene: 7. Germline V lookup: CDR1 SGHNT, CDR2 YYREEE (reference sequence). This CDR3 contains 14 residues. The CDR3: CASSRVTSGNEQYF. The DNA of the CDR3 is TGTGCCAGCAGCCGAGTGACTAGCGGCAACGAGCAGTACTTC.

This clonotype was detected ten times or more. This rearrangement joins TRBV2 to TRBJ1-6; weak D call: TRBD1 (5 bases). CDR3 length equals 17 residues. Per germline, CDR1 SNHLY and CDR2 FYNNEI. V lost 2 bases and J lost 8, with 19 bases in between. CDR3 sequence reads: CASSEIFNLQADSPLHF. CDR3 DNA sequence: TGTGCCAGCAGTGAAATTTTTAATCTACAGGCAGATTCACCCCTCCACTTT.

Only a few counts were recorded for this clonotype. This CDR3 is missing its conserved last phenylalanine or tryptophan, likely due to a read error. The J gene is TRBJ1-2, the V gene TRBV27; the D is unclear. The V end lost 0 bases, the J end lost 4 bases, and 12 bases lay between the germline ends. Germline CDR1 MNHEY, CDR2 SMNVEV (reference sequence). This CDR3 has 15 amino acids. This chain's CDR3 is CASSLSVGDIYGYTL. Here the CDR3 DNA reads TGTGCCAGCAGTTTATCGGTTGGAGACATCTATGGCTACACCCTC.

This clonotype was recorded at least ten times. This chain links TRBV5-1 with TRBJ2-5; D may be TRBD1 (5 bases). Trimming stripped 4 bases from V and 5 bases from J, with 12 bases between. This CDR3 has 13 residues. Germline V gene lookup returns CDR1 SGHRS and CDR2 YFSETQ. As DNA, the CDR3 is TGCGCCAGCAGCGTAGGGGTACGGGAGACCCAGTACTTC. It codes for CASSVGVRETQYF.

V and J are TRBV25-1 and TRBJ1-2; tentatively, D is TRBD1 (5 bases). The CDR3 totals 13 residues. V was trimmed by 6 bases and J by 4 bases, leaving 12 bases between them. Germline CDR1 is MGHDK and CDR2 is SYGVNS. CDR3 loop: CASSEGPIYGYTF. The CDR3 bases are TGTGCCAGCAGCGAGGGACCGATCTATGGCTACACCTTC.

The gene calls are TRBV12-3 or TRBV12-4 and TRBJ2-1; no reliable D call. The ends were cut back, 4 bases at V and 15 bases at J, with 25 bases in the middle. This CDR3 is 15 amino acids long. The CDR3 DNA reads as TGTGCCAGCAGTTATACCGAAACAGCCTTTGGTGGTAGGTTCTTC. This sequence encodes CASSYTETAFGGRFF.

As to this clonotype: A read error may explain this, as a much larger clone is one base away. J is TRBJ2-1 and V is TRBV7-9; the D gene is possibly TRBD2 (7 bases). The V end was cut by 4 bases, the J end by 7 bases, with 23 bases between. The CDR3 runs 17 residues. Per germline, CDR1 SEHNR and CDR2 FQNEAQ (reference sequence). This chain's CDR3 is CASSSPGLGGASNEQFF. For the CDR3, the DNA is TGTGCCAGCAGCTCCCCAGGATTAGGGGGGGCGTCTAATGAGCAGTTCTTC.

This clonotype was seen at least ten times. The chain recombines TRBV6-6 with TRBJ1-1; TRBD1 might be the D (6 bases). CDR3 length: 16 amino acids. With 2 bases removed from V and 1 base from J, the gap between germline ends came to 14 bases. CDR1 and CDR2 from the germline V gene are MNHNY and SVGAGI (reference sequence). In DNA form, the CDR3 reads TGTGCCAGCAGTTACCTCGAGGACAGCTGGAACACTGAAGCTTTCTTT. As protein: CASSYLEDSWNTEAFF.

In this sample, this clonotype turned up a few times. A much larger clone lies one base from this, so it may be a read error. The V and J genes are TRBV11-2 and TRBJ1-1, with TRBD1 as a possible D gene (6 bases). V was cut by 5 bases and J by 4 bases, with 14 bases left in between. Germline V gene data show CDR1 as SGHAT and CDR2 as FQNNGV. This CDR3 spans 14 amino acids. The CDR3 protein is CASSRRGGSTEAFF. DNA of the CDR3: TGTGCCAGCAGCCGCCGAGGGGGTAGCACTGAAGCTTTCTTT.

This clonotype has only a few counts. V is TRBV9 and J is TRBJ1-2; no clear D gene. The germline V and J ends were trimmed by 1 base and 0 bases, with 10 bases remaining between them. This CDR3 is built from 15 residues. Germline CDR1 reads SGDLS; CDR2 reads YYNGEE. The CDR3 nucleotides are TGTGCCAGCAGCGTAATTCGCCCCGCTAACTATGGCTACACCTTC. Its protein product is CASSVIRPANYGYTF.